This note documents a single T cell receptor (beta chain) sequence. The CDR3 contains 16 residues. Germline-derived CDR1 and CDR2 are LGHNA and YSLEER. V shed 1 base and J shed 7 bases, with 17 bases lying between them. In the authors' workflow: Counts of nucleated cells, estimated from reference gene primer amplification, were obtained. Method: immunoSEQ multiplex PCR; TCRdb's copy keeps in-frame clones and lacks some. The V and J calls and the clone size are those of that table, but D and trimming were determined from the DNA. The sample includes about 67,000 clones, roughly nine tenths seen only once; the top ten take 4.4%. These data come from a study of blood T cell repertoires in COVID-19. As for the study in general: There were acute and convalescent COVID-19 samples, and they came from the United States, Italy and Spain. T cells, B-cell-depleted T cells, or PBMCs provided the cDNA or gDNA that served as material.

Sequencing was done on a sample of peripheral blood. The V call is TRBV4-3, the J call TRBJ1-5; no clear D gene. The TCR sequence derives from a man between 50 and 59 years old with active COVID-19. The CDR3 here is CASSQGFGELGQPQHF. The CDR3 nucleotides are TGCGCCAGCAGCCAAGGTTTCGGGGAACTGGGACAGCCCCAGCATTTT.